This is a list of T cell receptor beta chains from one sample in a study of tumor and adjacent non-tumor tissue in lung cancer. TCRdb analysed the multiplex PCR reads with MiXCR anew, one entry per CDR3 protein. Of more than 75,000 distinct CDR3 sequences in the sample, around 86% were seen once. Sequenced sample: lung tumor tissue. The source of these receptors is a woman aged 50 to 65 with non-small cell lung cancer. The CDR3 runs from the conserved cysteine through the conserved F or W. D genes are given only for firm matches. Where a row states a size, it is once, few, many or the class of an expanded clone; other rows omit it.

>TRBJ2-7|-|-|TRBV12-3/TRBV12-4
CASRTTWPTLYEQYF
TGTGCCAGCCGTACAACATGGCCAACTCTCTACGAGCAGTACTTC
>TRBJ2-1|-|-|TRBV11-2
CASSFIARGDSEQFF
TGTGCCAGCAGCTTCATAGCGAGAGGAGACAGTGAGCAGTTCTTC
>TRBJ2-1|-|-|TRBV29-1
CSVEYTLNNEQFF
TGCAGCGTTGAGTATACGCTGAACAATGAGCAGTTCTTC
>TRBJ2-1|-|-|TRBV6-2/TRBV6-3
CASSILGGFYNEQFF
TGTGCCAGCAGTATATTGGGGGGCTTCTATAATGAGCAGTTCTTC
>TRBJ1-2|-|-|TRBV20-1
CSARDTIYDYTF
TGCAGTGCTAGAGATACGATCTATGACTACACCTTT
>TRBJ2-7|-|-|TRBV6-1
CASNESRNYEQYF
TGTGCCAGCAATGAGAGCAGAAACTACGAGCAGTACTTC
>TRBJ2-1|-|medium-sized|TRBV29-1
CSVRQSNEQFF
TGCAGCGTCAGACAGAGCAATGAGCAGTTCTTC
>TRBJ1-3|TRBD1|-|TRBV20-1
CSGRNPTGARNTIYF
TGCAGTGGTAGAAATCCCACAGGGGCCAGAAACACCATATATTTT
>TRBJ2-5|-|-|TRBV4-1
CASSQDRISQGGETQYF
TGCGCCAGCAGCCAAGATAGGATTAGTCAGGGCGGAGAGACACAGTACTTC
>TRBJ1-2|-|-|TRBV20-1
CSGRVPGNGGYTF
TGCAGTGGTAGAGTGCCAGGCAATGGTGGCTACACCTTC
>TRBJ2-1|-|-|TRBV29-1
CSVEDTPYEEQFF
TGCAGCGTGGAGGACACGCCCTACGAAGAGCAGTTCTTC
>TRBJ2-7|TRBD2|medium-sized|TRBV10-3
CAISRLAGAVYEQYF
TGTGCCATCAGCCGACTAGCGGGAGCGGTCTACGAGCAGTACTTC
>TRBJ2-2|TRBD2|-|TRBV12-3/TRBV12-4
CASSFLSGKLLF
TGTGCCAGCAGTTTTCTTAGCGGGAAGCTGTTATTT
>TRBJ2-1|-|-|TRBV20-1
CSATRNNGDELEEQFF
TGCAGTGCCACCCGGAATAACGGAGACGAGCTGGAAGAGCAGTTCTTC
>TRBJ2-2|-|-|TRBV4-1
CASSQLTRFHTWELFF
TGCGCCAGCAGCCAACTTACTAGATTTCACACCTGGGAGCTGTTTTTT
>TRBJ2-1|-|-|TRBV7-8
CASSTKPVQGFYNEQVF
TGTGCCAGCAGCACTAAACCGGTACAGGGTTTTTATAATGAGCAGGTCTTC